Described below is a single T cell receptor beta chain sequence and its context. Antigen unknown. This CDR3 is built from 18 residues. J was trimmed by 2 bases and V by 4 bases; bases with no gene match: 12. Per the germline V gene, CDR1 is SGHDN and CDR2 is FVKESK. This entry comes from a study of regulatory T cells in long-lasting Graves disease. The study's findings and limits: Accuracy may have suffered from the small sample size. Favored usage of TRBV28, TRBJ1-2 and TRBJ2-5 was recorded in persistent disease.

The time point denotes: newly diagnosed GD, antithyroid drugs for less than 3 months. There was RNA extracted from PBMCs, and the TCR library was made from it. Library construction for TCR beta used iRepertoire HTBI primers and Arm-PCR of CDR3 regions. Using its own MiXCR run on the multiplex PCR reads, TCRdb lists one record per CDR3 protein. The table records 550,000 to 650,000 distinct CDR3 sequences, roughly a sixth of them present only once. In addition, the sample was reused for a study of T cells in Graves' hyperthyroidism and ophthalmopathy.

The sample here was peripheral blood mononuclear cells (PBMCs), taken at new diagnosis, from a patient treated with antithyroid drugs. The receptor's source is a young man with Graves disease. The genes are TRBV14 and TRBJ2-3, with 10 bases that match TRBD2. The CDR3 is CASSRRPKREGNTDTQYF. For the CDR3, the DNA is TGTGCCAGCAGCCGACGTCCAAAGCGGGAGGGAAACACAGATACGCAGTATTTT.